This is a list of T cell receptor beta chains from one sample in a study of shared T cell receptors in the human thymus. Sequenced by immunoSEQ multiplex PCR; TCRdb stores in-frame clones only, minus some. Among fewer than 700,000 clones listed, 85% to 90% were seen once. The data were also submitted as part of a second study, on human thymus T cells.

Sequencing used thymocytes. The receptors come from a boy under two years old with a congenital heart defect. CDR3s include the opening cysteine and the closing phenylalanine or tryptophan. Each record gives: CDR3 protein, CDR3 DNA, D gene, J gene, clone size, V gene. A D gene is named only where the DNA matches it firmly. Clone size is given for some rows only: seen once, a few or many times, or a class if the clone is expanded.

CDR3 protein: CASSPHPRASGNTIYF; CDR3 DNA: TGCGCCAGCAGCCCCCACCCCAGGGCCTCTGGAAACACCATATATTTT; D gene: -; J gene: TRBJ1-3; clone size: -; V gene: TRBV4-3
CDR3 protein: CASTDRDRILAGDIPYNEQFF; CDR3 DNA: TGTGCCAGCACAGACAGAGACCGGATACTAGCGGGAGACATTCCCTACAATGAGCAGTTCTTC; D gene: TRBD2; J gene: TRBJ2-1; clone size: -; V gene: TRBV2
CDR3 protein: CSARLEDEQYF; CDR3 DNA: TGCAGTGCTAGACTAGAAGACGAGCAGTACTTC; D gene: -; J gene: TRBJ2-7; clone size: once; V gene: TRBV20-1
CDR3 protein: CASSYRGQEPQHF; CDR3 DNA: TGTGCCAGCAGCTACAGGGGCCAGGAGCCCCAGCATTTT; D gene: TRBD1; J gene: TRBJ1-5; clone size: -; V gene: TRBV6-1
CDR3 protein: CASRQKSRRGNQPQHF; CDR3 DNA: TGTGCCAGCAGACAGAAATCCCGGAGAGGGAATCAGCCCCAGCATTTT; D gene: -; J gene: TRBJ1-5; clone size: once; V gene: TRBV7-4
CDR3 protein: CATSSQGTSGSQETQYF; CDR3 DNA: TGTGCCACCAGCAGTCAGGGGACTAGCGGTAGTCAAGAGACCCAGTACTTC; D gene: TRBD2; J gene: TRBJ2-5; clone size: few; V gene: TRBV15
CDR3 protein: CDGNEKLFF; CDR3 DNA: TGTGACGGTAATGAAAAACTGTTTTTT; D gene: -; J gene: TRBJ1-4; clone size: few; V gene: TRBV28
CDR3 protein: CASSLWGTSGSYEQYF; CDR3 DNA: TGTGCCAGCAGCTTATGGGGGACTAGCGGGAGCTACGAGCAGTACTTC; D gene: TRBD2; J gene: TRBJ2-7; clone size: -; V gene: TRBV11-2
CDR3 protein: CASSDDRRGQFYGYTF; CDR3 DNA: TGTGCCAGCAGCGATGATCGCCGGGGACAGTTTTATGGCTACACCTTC; D gene: TRBD1; J gene: TRBJ1-2; clone size: -; V gene: TRBV7-9
CDR3 protein: CASSLAASGRGEQFF; CDR3 DNA: TGTGCCAGCAGCTTGGCGGCTAGCGGGAGAGGAGAGCAGTTCTTC; D gene: TRBD2; J gene: TRBJ2-1; clone size: -; V gene: TRBV5-4
CDR3 protein: CASSLYASGDEQFF; CDR3 DNA: TGTGCCAGCAGCTTGTATGCTAGCGGCGATGAGCAGTTCTTC; D gene: TRBD2; J gene: TRBJ2-1; clone size: -; V gene: TRBV5-6
CDR3 protein: CASSPTAGSTEAFF; CDR3 DNA: TGTGCCAGCAGCCCAACGGCGGGGAGCACTGAAGCTTTCTTT; D gene: -; J gene: TRBJ1-1; clone size: -; V gene: TRBV7-2
CDR3 protein: CASSVGPSGRDDEQYF; CDR3 DNA: TGTGCCAGCAGCGTAGGCCCCAGCGGGAGGGACGACGAGCAGTACTTC; D gene: TRBD2; J gene: TRBJ2-7; clone size: -; V gene: TRBV9
CDR3 protein: CSAPKRHEQFF; CDR3 DNA: TGCAGTGCCCCCAAGAGGCATGAGCAGTTCTTC; D gene: -; J gene: TRBJ2-1; clone size: -; V gene: TRBV20-1
CDR3 protein: CASSLKREQYF; CDR3 DNA: TGTGCCAGCAGTTTAAAGCGAGAGCAGTACTTC; D gene: -; J gene: TRBJ2-7; clone size: -; V gene: TRBV28
CDR3 protein: CASSGSRSEQYF; CDR3 DNA: TGTGCCAGCTCAGGGTCGAGATCCGAGCAGTACTTC; D gene: -; J gene: TRBJ2-7; clone size: -; V gene: TRBV25-1
CDR3 protein: CSARGGEGAFF; CDR3 DNA: TGCAGTGCTAGAGGTGGGGAGGGGGCTTTCTTT; D gene: -; J gene: TRBJ1-1; clone size: -; V gene: TRBV20-1
CDR3 protein: CACRLGRLVYEQFF; CDR3 DNA: TGTGCCTGTAGGTTGGGGCGTTTGGTGTATGAGCAGTTCTTC; D gene: -; J gene: TRBJ2-1; clone size: -; V gene: TRBV30
CDR3 protein: CASSLLYRGSYNEQFF; CDR3 DNA: TGTGCCAGCAGCTTACTATACAGGGGCTCCTACAATGAGCAGTTCTTC; D gene: TRBD1; J gene: TRBJ2-1; clone size: -; V gene: TRBV5-5
CDR3 protein: CASSLSETSGAPHEQFF; CDR3 DNA: TGTGCCAGCAGTTTATCGGAGACTAGCGGAGCCCCCCATGAGCAGTTCTTC; D gene: TRBD2; J gene: TRBJ2-1; clone size: -; V gene: TRBV27
CDR3 protein: CASTSTSGRACEQFF; CDR3 DNA: TGTGCCAGTACTTCGACTAGCGGGAGGGCGTGTGAGCAGTTCTTC; D gene: TRBD2; J gene: TRBJ2-1; clone size: -; V gene: TRBV19
CDR3 protein: CASGGDAGGTGELFF; CDR3 DNA: TGTGCCAGCGGGGGAGACGCCGGGGGTACCGGGGAGCTGTTTTTT; D gene: -; J gene: TRBJ2-2; clone size: -; V gene: TRBV6-1
CDR3 protein: CASSQESGRSYEQYF; CDR3 DNA: TGCGCCAGCAGCCAGGAGAGCGGGAGGTCCTACGAGCAGTACTTC; D gene: TRBD2; J gene: TRBJ2-7; clone size: -; V gene: TRBV4-1
CDR3 protein: CASSLLQTYEQYF; CDR3 DNA: TGTGCCAGCAGCTTGTTACAAACCTACGAGCAGTACTTC; D gene: -; J gene: TRBJ2-7; clone size: -; V gene: TRBV11-2
CDR3 protein: CASSRPGQGREKLFF; CDR3 DNA: TGTGCCAGCAGTAGACCGGGACAGGGACGAGAAAAACTGTTTTTT; D gene: TRBD1; J gene: TRBJ1-4; clone size: once; V gene: TRBV6-1
CDR3 protein: CASSFKRPQFDNEQFF; CDR3 DNA: TGTGCCAGCAGCTTCAAGCGCCCTCAGTTCGACAATGAGCAGTTCTTC; D gene: -; J gene: TRBJ2-1; clone size: -; V gene: TRBV4-2
CDR3 protein: CASSSTQPLRPRQGTPSTDTQYF; CDR3 DNA: TGTGCCAGCAGCTCCACACAGCCGCTCCGTCCCCGGCAGGGAACCCCCAGCACAGATACGCAGTATTTT; D gene: -; J gene: TRBJ2-3; clone size: -; V gene: TRBV9
CDR3 protein: CASSSPPGGGGQPQHF; CDR3 DNA: TGTGCCAGCAGTTCACCACCGGGAGGGGGCGGGCAGCCCCAGCATTTT; D gene: TRBD1; J gene: TRBJ1-5; clone size: -; V gene: TRBV28
CDR3 protein: CASSSDRVYGYTF; CDR3 DNA: TGTGCCAGCAGCTCGGACAGGGTCTATGGCTACACCTTC; D gene: TRBD1; J gene: TRBJ1-2; clone size: -; V gene: TRBV5-6
CDR3 protein: CASSLANKREVSNEQYF; CDR3 DNA: TGTGCCAGCAGCTTAGCGAATAAGCGGGAGGTTTCCAACGAGCAGTACTTC; D gene: TRBD2; J gene: TRBJ2-7; clone size: -; V gene: TRBV7-9
CDR3 protein: CASSARVSYEQYF; CDR3 DNA: TGCGCCAGCAGCGCCAGGGTATCCTACGAGCAGTACTTC; D gene: -; J gene: TRBJ2-7; clone size: -; V gene: TRBV4-1
CDR3 protein: CASSGRKSRVTEAFF; CDR3 DNA: TGTGCCAGCAGCGGAAGGAAGAGCAGGGTCACTGAAGCTTTCTTT; D gene: -; J gene: TRBJ1-1; clone size: -; V gene: TRBV4-2
CDR3 protein: CASWVGAPTDTQYF; CDR3 DNA: TGTGCCAGCTGGGTGGGAGCGCCCACAGATACGCAGTATTTT; D gene: -; J gene: TRBJ2-3; clone size: -; V gene: TRBV5-6